A single sample gave rise to the 29 T cell receptor beta chains below, sequenced in a study of blood T cell repertoires in COVID-19. The data were produced by immunoSEQ multiplex PCR, yet TCRdb's version contains in-frame clones alone and is incomplete. Altogether approximately 160,000 clones are present, around 85% being singletons, with the ten largest covering approximately 1.3%. Input material: peripheral blood. The origin of the receptors is a man aged 60 to 69 who had recovered from COVID-19.

V usage is TRBV6-4 and J usage is TRBJ1-2, with D unclear. CDR3 length equals 15 residues. V dropped 2 bases and J dropped 8 bases, with 18 bases sitting between them. Germline lookup yields CDR1 MRHNA and CDR2 SNTAGT. CDR3 amino acids: CASSDHSTGKRGYTF. CDR3 DNA sequence: TGTGCCAGCAGTGACCATTCGACCGGAAAGAGGGGCTACACCTTC.

The V call is TRBV12-3 or TRBV12-4, the J call TRBJ2-3; 7 bases match TRBD1. This CDR3 has 12 amino acids. The J segment lost 9 bases and the V segment lost 5 bases, leaving 5 bases of the junction unmatched. CDR3 sequence: CASSPEQGTQYF. The CDR3 DNA follows: TGTGCCAGCAGTCCCGAACAGGGGACGCAGTATTTT.

The chain combines TRBV19 with TRBJ1-2, with a possible D match to TRBD1 (5 bases). This CDR3 is 12 amino acids long. V was pared by 8 bases and J by 8 bases, with 15 bases between. Germline-derived CDR1 and CDR2 are LNHDA and SQIVND (reference sequence). CDR3 amino acids: CASSTVFLGYTF. CDR3 nucleotides: TGTGCCAGTTCGACAGTTTTTCTAGGCTACACCTTC.

The V and J genes are TRBV19 and TRBJ2-1; 7 bases are a match to TRBD1. The CDR3 contains 15 residues. CDR1 and CDR2 (germline): LNHDA, SQIVND (reference sequence). Losses at the gene ends were 4 bases for V and 0 bases for J; bases not matched to a gene: 3. In DNA, the CDR3 is TGTGCCAGTAGTAAAGGGACAGCCTCCTACAATGAGCAGTTCTTC. It encodes CASSKGTASYNEQFF.

This clone was observed a handful of times. The V gene is TRBV7-2, the J gene TRBJ2-5; D is perhaps TRBD1 (7 bases). In germline, CDR1 is SGHTA, CDR2 FQGNSA. CDR3 length equals 17 residues. The V gene lost 0 bases and the J gene lost 3 bases, with 17 bases spanning the gap. CDR3 sequence: CASSLAPPGGGEETQYF. The CDR3 region has the DNA TGTGCCAGCAGCTTAGCGCCCCCAGGAGGGGGCGAAGAGACCCAGTACTTC.

Only one count was recorded for this clone. The gene calls are TRBV6-5 and TRBJ2-3; a weak D match, TRBD1 (5 bases). In germline, CDR1 is MNHEY, CDR2 SVGAGI. Trimming took 6 bases from V and 9 from J, leaving 13 bases between them. This CDR3 spans 12 amino acids. Written as DNA, the CDR3 is TGTGCCAGCAGCCCCAGGGTGGGGACGCAGTATTTT. Translation gives CASSPRVGTQYF.

This rearrangement joins TRBV4-3 to TRBJ2-4; 8 bases fit TRBD2. From germline, CDR1 is LGHNA and CDR2 YSLEER. V gave up 0 bases and J gave up 5 bases; unmatched junction bases: 6. This CDR3 contains 16 residues. CDR3 bases: TGCGCCAGCAGCCAAGATTTGCGGGGGGCCGAAAACATTCAGTACTTC. The encoded protein is CASSQDLRGAENIQYF.

The rearrangement links TRBV5-4 to TRBJ2-5; 8 bases fit TRBD2. Trimming removed 4 bases from V and 0 bases from J; junction bases left unmatched: 8. The germline gives CDR1 SGHNT, CDR2 YYREEE (reference sequence). The CDR3 consists of 16 residues. The CDR3 protein is CASSRVSGAYQETQYF. The CDR3 nucleotides are TGTGCCAGCAGCCGTGTTAGCGGGGCCTACCAAGAGACCCAGTACTTC.

This chain connects TRBV6-5 to TRBJ2-2, with 11 bases lining up with TRBD1. CDR3 size: 14 residues. J was trimmed by 7 bases and V by 8 bases; bases with no gene match: 6. CDR1 is MNHEY and CDR2 is SVGAGI in the germline V gene. The DNA of the CDR3 is TGTGCCAGCCGTATGGGACAGGGGGTCGGGGAGCTGTTTTTT. This encodes CASRMGQGVGELFF.

A note on this clone: At the DNA level, this CDR3 is encoded by other sequences in the same sample as well. V gene TRBV6-5 combines with J gene TRBJ1-2; 7 bases match TRBD1. CDR1 MNHEY and CDR2 SVGAGI come from the germline V gene. With 7 bases clipped from V and 2 bases from J, the junction kept 7 bases outside the gene matches. The CDR3 covers 14 residues. CDR3 region: CASNWDRLNYGYTF. The DNA of the CDR3 is TGTGCCAGCAATTGGGACAGACTAAACTATGGCTACACCTTC.

The chain recombines TRBV4-1 with TRBJ1-3; perhaps TRBD1 as D (5 bases). V was clipped by 0 bases and J by 0 bases, with 18 bases between them. CDR3 length equals 19 residues. CDR1 MGHRA and CDR2 YSYEKL come from the germline V gene. In DNA, the CDR3 is TGCGCCAGCAGCCAAGATCCCGCGGGACGGCTAAGCTCTGGAAACACCATATATTTT. Its protein product is CASSQDPAGRLSSGNTIYF.

CDR3 sequence: CATSHAGGRGFNEQFF. The CDR3, as DNA: TGTGCCACCAGTCATGCGGGTGGGAGAGGATTTAATGAGCAGTTCTTC. V usage is TRBV24-1 and J usage is TRBJ2-1; possibly TRBD2 for D (5 bases). From germline, CDR1 is KGHDR and CDR2 SFDVKD. Trimming stripped 6 bases from V and 7 bases from J, with 21 bases between. There are 16 residues in the CDR3.

CDR3 amino acids: CASSQGLAALETQYF. As DNA, the CDR3 is TGCGCCAGCAGCCAGGGACTAGCGGCGTTGGAGACCCAGTACTTC. The V and J genes are TRBV5-1 and TRBJ2-5, with 11 bases identical to TRBD2. J was trimmed by 5 bases and V by 4 bases; bases with no gene match: 7. Germline V gene sequence: CDR1 SGHRS, CDR2 YFSETQ. The CDR3 consists of 15 residues.

There are a few counts of this clone. The J gene is TRBJ2-2, the V gene TRBV4-3; 10 bases align to TRBD2. This CDR3 spans 16 amino acids. CDR1 LGHNA and CDR2 YSLEER come from the germline V gene. V was clipped by 4 bases and J by 4 bases; unmatched bases: 6. CDR3 coding DNA: TGCGCCAGCAGCCGAGAGCGGGGGGGCCTCACCGGGGAGCTGTTTTTT. Its translation: CASSRERGGLTGELFF.

The sample holds a few counts of this clone. The chain recombines TRBV19 with TRBJ2-2; 7 nucleotides align to TRBD1. The CDR3 runs 16 residues. The junction had 4 bases not matched to a gene; V was cut back by 1 base and J by 2 bases. The germline V gene encodes CDR1 LNHDA and CDR2 SQIVND (reference sequence). CDR3 in amino acids: CASSIGRDRNTGELFF. CDR3 nucleotide sequence: TGTGCCAGTAGTATAGGTAGGGACAGAAACACCGGGGAGCTGTTTTTT.

The V call is TRBV7-2, the J call TRBJ2-7, with D possibly matching TRBD1 (5 bases). The CDR3 is 14 residues long. With 5 bases removed from V and 0 bases from J, the gap between germline ends came to 11 bases. Germline V gene lookup returns CDR1 SGHTA and CDR2 FQGNSA. CDR3 sequence: CASSITGTSYEQYF. CDR3 DNA: TGTGCCAGCAGCATAACAGGTACCTCCTACGAGCAGTACTTC.

The rearrangement links TRBV28 to TRBJ2-3, with 8 positions matching TRBD2. CDR1 and CDR2 (germline): MDHEN, SYDVKM. This CDR3 region has 16 residues. With V trimmed by 5 bases and J by 4 bases, 11 bases remained unmatched. Here the CDR3 DNA reads TGTGCCAGCAGTCCGTGGGCGGGGGGCCAACCAGATACGCAGTATTTT. Encoded protein: CASSPWAGGQPDTQYF.

This chain uses TRBV14 with TRBJ2-5, with 11 bases identical to TRBD2. Germline V gives CDR1 SGHDN, CDR2 FVKESK. The CDR3 spans 14 residues. The J segment lost 14 bases and the V segment lost 1 base, leaving 9 bases of the junction unmatched. The CDR3 region is CASSQAGTSGNLYF. The DNA for the CDR3 is TGTGCCAGCAGCCAAGCCGGGACTAGCGGAAACCTTTACTTC.

The J gene is TRBJ2-3, the V gene TRBV4-3; D is perhaps TRBD2 (6 bases). The V and J ends lost 1 base and 5 bases respectively, with 19 bases between them. This CDR3 contains 17 residues. Germline CDR1 reads LGHNA; CDR2 reads YSLEER. The CDR3 DNA follows: TGCGCCAGCAGCCAAGGGGCGGGACGGGGGAGCGGAGATACGCAGTATTTT. Residues: CASSQGAGRGSGDTQYF.

V is TRBV3-1 (or the pseudogene TRBV3-2) and J is TRBJ1-3; D unclear. The CDR3 spans 14 residues. Trimming took off 4 bases at V and 1 base at J, with 8 bases between the two ends. Germline V gene data show CDR1 as LGHDT and CDR2 as YNNKEL (reference sequence). Here the CDR3 DNA reads TGTGCCAGCAGCCCGGAGAGATCTGGAAACACCATATATTTT. This translates into CASSPERSGNTIYF.

The gene calls are TRBV29-1 and TRBJ1-2; D gene unclear. The V end was cut by 6 bases, the J end by 8 bases, with 13 bases between. The CDR3 spans 11 residues. Germline V gene sequence: CDR1 SQVTM, CDR2 ANQGSEA. The CDR3 loop is CSVGGIWGYTF. As DNA, the CDR3 is TGCAGCGTGGGAGGGATCTGGGGCTACACCTTC.

This clone has a count of ten or more. This chain uses TRBV19 with TRBJ2-7, with TRBD1 matching over 11 bases. Germline lookup yields CDR1 LNHDA and CDR2 SQIVND (reference sequence). V lost 4 bases to trimming and J lost 2 bases; unmatched junction nucleotides: 4. This CDR3 region has 15 residues. Written as DNA, the CDR3 is TGTGCCAGTAGTACCAGGGACAGGGGGACCTACGAGCAGTACTTC. This codes for CASSTRDRGTYEQYF.

The chain couples TRBV7-2 to TRBJ2-5; D possibly corresponds to TRBD1 (8 bases). The V gene's germline CDR1 is SGHTA and CDR2 FQGNSA. This CDR3 region has 14 residues. V lost 5 bases and J 5 bases, leaving 15 bases between the germline ends. The CDR3 DNA sequence: TGTGCCAGCAGCACAGGGGGGGCAGGGGAGACCCAGTACTTC. Amino acids: CASSTGGAGETQYF.

The chain employs TRBV7-3 and TRBJ2-2; TRBD1 agrees at 7 bases. V lost 8 bases, J lost 7 bases, and 10 bases stayed unmatched. The CDR3 runs to 14 residues. CDR1 is SGHTA and CDR2 is FQGTGA in the germline V gene. CDR3 nucleotide sequence: TGTGCCAGCCAACCGGGACAGCAATACGGGGAGCTGTTTTTT. The encoded protein is CASQPGQQYGELFF. The entire variable domain, with the rest obtained from reference TRBV7-3 and TRBJ2-2, is as follows: GAGVSQTPSNKVTEKGKYVELRCDPISGHTALYWYRQSLGQGPEFLIYFQGTGAADDSGLPNDRFFAVRPEGSVSTLKIQRTERGDSAVYLCASQPGQQYGELFFGEGSRLTVL.

The rearrangement links TRBV3-1 (or the pseudogene TRBV3-2) to TRBJ1-1; tentatively, D is TRBD1 (5 bases). The CDR3 is 14 amino acids. Trimming removed 2 bases at V and 3 bases at J, with 10 bases between. Germline CDR1 is LGHDT and CDR2 is YNNKEL (reference sequence). CDR3 DNA sequence: TGTGCCAGCAGCCAACCCCCGGGGGACACTGAAGCTTTCTTT. Its translation: CASSQPPGDTEAFF.

The CDR3 sequence is CASSIAGSSIPRGATEAFF. Written as DNA, the CDR3 is TGTGCCAGTAGTATAGCCGGGTCCTCAATTCCCAGGGGAGCCACTGAAGCTTTCTTT. The chain is built from TRBV19 and TRBJ1-1, with D possibly TRBD1 on 6 matching bases. V shed 1 base and J shed 4 bases, with 25 bases lying between them. This CDR3 contains 19 residues. CDR1 LNHDA and CDR2 SQIVND come from the germline V gene (reference sequence). Full variable domain (rest looked up from reference TRBV19 and TRBJ1-1): DGGITQSPKYLFRKEGQNVTLSCEQNLNHDAMYWYRQDPGQGLRLIYYSQIVNDFQKGDIAEGYSVSREKKESFPLTVTSAQKNPTAFYLCASSIAGSSIPRGATEAFFGQGTRLTVV.

V is TRBV2 and J is TRBJ2-5, with 7 bases identical to TRBD2. Looked up from germline, CDR1 is SNHLY and CDR2 is FYNNEI. With V trimmed by 6 bases and J by 0 bases, 7 bases remained unmatched. The CDR3 is 15 amino acids. The CDR3 is CASSQQSGDQETQYF. The DNA for the CDR3 is TGTGCCAGCAGCCAGCAAAGCGGGGACCAAGAGACCCAGTACTTC.

This chain uses TRBV6-5 with TRBJ1-2; 9 bases map to TRBD1. V was clipped by 3 bases and J by 12 bases; unmatched bases: 5. CDR1 is MNHEY and CDR2 is SVGAGI in the germline V gene. CDR3 size: 12 residues. The CDR3 sequence: CASSYLGQGNTF. Here the CDR3 DNA reads TGTGCCAGCAGTTATCTCGGACAGGGGAACACCTTC.

The chain carries TRBV18 and TRBJ1-2; TRBD1 aligns across 8 bases. Germline V gene lookup returns CDR1 KGHSH and CDR2 LQKENI. CDR3 length: 15 residues. The trim removed 4 bases at V and 5 bases at J, leaving 9 bases unmatched. CDR3 region: CASSRQDRVGYGYTF. The CDR3 coding sequence is TGTGCCAGCTCACGACAGGACAGGGTCGGTTATGGCTACACCTTC. Based on the CDR3 plus reference TRBV18 and TRBJ1-2, the full variable domain is NAGVMQNPRHLVRRRGQEARLRCSPMKGHSHVYWYRQLPEEGLKFMVYLQKENIIDESGMPKERFSAEFPKEGPSILRIQQVVRGDSAAYFCASSRQDRVGYGYTFGSGTRLTVV.